This is a list of T cell receptor beta chains from one sample in a study of OX40 agonist ivuxolimab in advanced cancers. Sequencing was performed with immunoSEQ multiplex PCR; in TCRdb, only in-frame clones are kept and a portion is missing. Of around 67,000 clones listed, around 84% are singletons. The source material was CD4+ or CD8+ T cells sorted from blood, sampled in a trial of the OX40 agonist ivuxolimab. The receptors here all came from an adult with an advanced solid tumor such as melanoma, head and neck, liver or kidney cancer. Each CDR3 is given with its conserved first and last residue. Fields, in order: D gene, J gene, V gene, clone size, CDR3 protein, CDR3 DNA. A D gene is named only where the DNA matches it firmly. The size field is filled for only some rows; it gives once, few, many or a size class.

TRBD1 | TRBJ2-5 | TRBV6-1 | NA | CASSVVRGHETQYF | TGTGCCAGCAGTGTGGTTAGGGGGCATGAGACCCAGTACTTC
NA | TRBJ1-2 | TRBV7-3 | NA | CASSSTWSYGYTF | TGTGCCAGCAGCTCAACGTGGTCCTATGGCTACACCTTC
NA | TRBJ1-6 | TRBV5-1 | few | CASSLVGRPNSPLHF | TGCGCCAGCAGCTTGGTTGGGAGGCCTAATTCACCCCTCCACTTT
TRBD1 | TRBJ2-1 | TRBV19 | NA | CASSATGTGGAYNEQFF | TGTGCCAGTAGTGCCACCGGGACAGGGGGGGCCTACAATGAGCAGTTCTTC
TRBD1 | TRBJ2-2 | TRBV2 | NA | CASSEGDRGTGELFF | TGTGCCAGCAGTGAAGGGGACAGGGGGACCGGGGAGCTGTTTTTT
NA | TRBJ1-2 | TRBV9 | once | CASSVEQQGSGYTF | TGTGCCAGCAGCGTAGAGCAGCAGGGCAGTGGCTACACCTTC
TRBD1 | TRBJ2-7 | TRBV18 | NA | CASSPGQGASYEQYF | TGTGCCAGCTCACCTGGACAGGGGGCTTCCTACGAGCAGTACTTC
TRBD1 | TRBJ1-1 | TRBV2 | once | CASTGGRTEAFF | TGTGCCAGCACAGGGGGCCGGACTGAAGCTTTCTTT
TRBD1 | TRBJ1-4 | TRBV28 | NA | CASDRGGEKLFF | TGTGCCAGTGACAGGGGTGGGGAAAAACTGTTTTTT
NA | TRBJ2-2 | TRBV5-6 | NA | CASSLIKREGQSGELFF | TGTGCCAGCAGCCTGATAAAAAGGGAAGGGCAGTCCGGGGAGCTGTTTTTT
TRBD2 | TRBJ2-7 | TRBV6-6 | NA | CASRLAQAYEQYF | TGTGCCAGCAGACTAGCGCAGGCCTACGAGCAGTACTTC
NA | TRBJ2-3 | TRBV5-1 | NA | CASSLEGSEITDTQYF | TGCGCCAGCAGCTTGGAGGGTAGCGAGATCACAGATACGCAGTATTTT
NA | TRBJ2-5 | TRBV28 | NA | CASDPGRHQETQYF | TGTGCCAGCGACCCTGGGAGGCACCAAGAGACCCAGTACTTC
NA | TRBJ2-2 | TRBV7-2 | NA | CASSSSSTGELFF | TGTGCCAGCAGCTCCAGCTCCACCGGGGAGCTGTTTTTT
NA | TRBJ1-5 | TRBV4-2 | NA | CASSQVSSGAANQPQHF | TGTGCCAGCAGCCAAGTGAGTTCGGGGGCAGCCAATCAGCCCCAGCATTTT
TRBD1 | TRBJ2-4 | TRBV28 | NA | CASSLYRGKNIQYF | TGTGCCAGCAGTTTATACAGGGGGAAAAACATTCAGTACTTC
NA | TRBJ2-2 | TRBV19 | NA | CASTRNPNTGELFF | TGTGCCAGTACCCGGAATCCGAACACCGGGGAGCTGTTTTTT
TRBD1 | TRBJ1-2 | TRBV4-3 | NA | CASSQDWGQRSRYGYTF | TGCGCCAGCAGCCAAGATTGGGGACAGCGGTCCCGATATGGCTACACCTTC
NA | TRBJ1-5 | TRBV5-8 | NA | CASSHSRQYGNQPQHF | TGTGCCAGCAGTCATTCACGGCAGTATGGCAATCAGCCCCAGCATTTT
NA | TRBJ2-5 | TRBV5-6 | NA | CASSSWGAQETQYF | TGTGCCAGCAGCTCTTGGGGGGCTCAAGAGACCCAGTACTTC
NA | TRBJ2-2 | TRBV5-8 | NA | CASSLGTVTGELFF | TGTGCCAGCAGCTTAGGGACGGTCACCGGGGAGCTGTTTTTT
NA | TRBJ1-4 | TRBV7-2 | NA | CASSSSTGVNEKLFF | TGTGCCAGCAGCTCCTCAACGGGGGTTAATGAAAAACTGTTTTTT
TRBD1 | TRBJ1-3 | TRBV29-1 | NA | CSVEQGAGNTIYF | TGCAGCGTTGAACAGGGGGCTGGAAACACCATATATTTT
NA | TRBJ1-3 | TRBV9 | NA | CASSVTSSGNTIYF | TGTGCCAGCAGCGTAACAAGCTCTGGAAACACCATATATTTT
NA | TRBJ1-1 | TRBV10-3 | NA | CAITPGTNTEAFF | TGTGCCATCACCCCAGGGACTAACACTGAAGCTTTCTTT
TRBD1 | TRBJ2-7 | TRBV18 | NA | CASSPAGTGILYEQYF | TGTGCCAGCTCACCAGCCGGGACAGGGATACTCTACGAGCAGTACTTC
NA | TRBJ2-6 | TRBV15 | NA | CATSGGVSSGANVLTF | TGTGCCACCAGTGGGGGCGTTAGCTCTGGGGCCAACGTCCTGACTTTC
TRBD2 | TRBJ2-2 | TRBV11-3 | NA | CASSSSGGAGGELFF | TGTGCCAGCAGCTCCTCGGGGGGGGCTGGCGGGGAGCTGTTTTTT
NA | TRBJ1-5 | TRBV2 | NA | CASSEQQVNQPQHF | TGTGCCAGCAGTGAACAACAGGTAAATCAGCCCCAGCATTTT
NA | TRBJ2-5 | TRBV6-1 | once | CASSDKAGETQYF | TGTGCCAGCAGTGATAAGGCAGGGGAGACCCAGTACTTC
NA | TRBJ1-5 | TRBV10-3 | NA | CAISANPDQPQHF | TGTGCCATCAGTGCCAACCCCGATCAGCCCCAGCATTTT
NA | TRBJ2-1 | TRBV6-1 | NA | CASSGMTSLNEQFF | TGTGCCAGCAGTGGAATGACTAGTTTGAATGAGCAGTTCTTC
NA | TRBJ2-7 | TRBV7-9 | NA | CASSVTEDYEQYF | TGTGCCAGCAGTGTGACGGAGGACTACGAGCAGTACTTC
NA | TRBJ2-5 | TRBV2 | NA | CASSLTPLSTQYF | TGTGCCAGCAGTCTGACCCCTTTGTCGACCCAGTACTTC
TRBD1 | TRBJ1-5 | TRBV15 | NA | CATSSRGSGQPQHF | TGTGCCACCAGCAGCAGGGGGTCTGGTCAGCCCCAGCATTTT
NA | TRBJ1-1 | TRBV2 | NA | CASNQEANTEAFF | TGTGCCAGCAATCAGGAGGCCAACACTGAAGCTTTCTTT
NA | TRBJ2-2 | TRBV10-1 | few | CATADTNTGELFF | TGCGCCACCGCGGACACTAACACCGGGGAGCTGTTTTTT
NA | TRBJ1-2 | TRBV6-5 | NA | CASSYSSTYGYTF | TGTGCCAGCAGTTACTCGAGCACTTATGGCTACACCTTC
NA | TRBJ2-7 | TRBV7-3 | NA | CASSFRDLGPYEQYF | TGTGCCAGCAGCTTCCGGGACCTGGGCCCCTACGAGCAGTACTTC
TRBD1 | TRBJ2-2 | TRBV16 | NA | CASSRNQGATGELFF | TGTGCCAGCAGCCGAAACCAGGGGGCTACCGGGGAGCTGTTTTTT
NA | TRBJ2-7 | TRBV28 | once | CASSLEEAAFSYEQYF | TGTGCCAGCAGTTTAGAAGAGGCGGCGTTCTCCTACGAGCAGTACTTC
TRBD2 | TRBJ2-1 | TRBV30 | NA | CAWNLAGEQFF | TGTGCCTGGAATTTAGCGGGCGAGCAGTTCTTC
TRBD2 | TRBJ2-1 | TRBV5-6 | NA | CASSLASQRGAFYNEQFF | TGTGCCAGCAGCTTGGCCAGCCAGCGGGGGGCTTTCTACAATGAGCAGTTCTTC
NA | TRBJ2-7 | TRBV10-3 | NA | CAISDRSAYEQYF | TGTGCCATCAGCGACAGGTCGGCCTACGAGCAGTACTTC
TRBD2 | TRBJ2-7 | TRBV6-5 | NA | CASRQLAAQYF | TGTGCCAGCAGACAACTAGCGGCGCAGTACTTC
NA | TRBJ2-7 | TRBV6-1 | NA | CASRVQSTSSYEQYF | TGTGCCAGCAGGGTACAGAGTACTAGCTCCTACGAGCAGTACTTC
TRBD2 | TRBJ2-1 | TRBV11-2 | NA | CASSLVAGGVGQFF | TGTGCCAGCAGCTTGGTAGCGGGGGGAGTAGGGCAGTTCTTC
TRBD1 | TRBJ1-5 | TRBV19 | NA | CASSRTGFGQPQHF | TGTGCCAGTAGTAGGACAGGGTTTGGTCAGCCCCAGCATTTT
TRBD2 | TRBJ2-7 | TRBV5-1 | NA | CASSLAAGDYEQYF | TGCGCCAGCAGCTTGGCAGCGGGAGATTACGAGCAGTACTTC
NA | TRBJ2-1 | TRBV6-1 | NA | CASSEGRNYNEQFF | TGTGCCAGCAGTGAGGGGCGGAACTACAATGAGCAGTTCTTC
TRBD1 | TRBJ1-4 | TRBV5-5 | NA | CASSLDRGEKLFF | TGTGCCAGCAGCCTGGACAGGGGTGAAAAACTGTTTTTT
NA | TRBJ2-7 | TRBV5-1 | once | CASSPGYYEQYF | TGCGCCAGCAGCCCAGGTTACTACGAGCAGTACTTC
NA | TRBJ1-1 | TRBV7-9 | NA | CASSEQQGEDTEAFF | TGTGCCAGCAGCGAACAACAGGGAGAGGACACTGAAGCTTTCTTT
NA | TRBJ1-1 | TRBV5-4 | few | CASTRDENTEAFF | TGTGCCAGCACCCGAGACGAGAACACTGAAGCTTTCTTT
NA | TRBJ2-3 | TRBV25-1 | NA | CASKHPTDTQYF | TGTGCCAGTAAGCATCCCACAGATACGCAGTATTTT
NA | TRBJ1-6 | TRBV5-1 | NA | CASSLRGRGNSPLHF | TGCGCCAGCAGCTTGCGTGGACGGGGGAATTCACCCCTCCACTTT
NA | TRBJ1-2 | TRBV11-2 | NA | CASSLSGRKLNYGYTF | TGTGCCAGCAGCTTATCGGGGAGGAAGCTGAACTATGGCTACACCTTC
NA | TRBJ2-7 | TRBV14 | few | CASSQGPATYEQYF | TGTGCCAGCAGCCAAGGGCCAGCGACCTACGAGCAGTACTTC